This is a list of T cell receptor beta chains from one sample in a study of T cell responses to AZD1222 COVID-19 vaccine. Assay used: immunoSEQ multiplex PCR; TCRdb lists only in-frame clones, some missing. The profile covers some 97,000 clones, with around 90% appearing a single time and 1.7% taken by the ten largest. This specimen was peripheral blood, taken on day 0 of AZD1222 vaccination. Source of these receptors: an adult in good health. Each CDR3 is given with its conserved first and last residue. The D gene is left open where the match is weak. Size is omitted from some rows. Given values are once, few, many or a class for expanded clones.

TRBJ2-5,-,TRBD2,TRBV9,CASSVGGLADKETQYF,TGTGCCAGCAGCGTAGGAGGACTAGCGGATAAAGAGACCCAGTACTTC
TRBJ1-3,-,-,TRBV6-5,CASKTTGRYRNTIYF,TGTGCCAGCAAGACTACAGGGAGGTATAGAAACACCATATATTTT
TRBJ2-3,once,-,TRBV6-5,CATQASWSTDTQYF,TGTGCCACCCAGGCGAGCTGGAGCACAGATACGCAGTATTTT
TRBJ1-3,-,-,TRBV19,CASTAVGNTIYF,TGTGCCAGTACCGCCGTAGGAAACACCATATATTTT
TRBJ1-3,-,-,TRBV3-1/TRBV3-2,CASSQVRGNTIYF,TGTGCCAGCAGCCAAGTCCGTGGGAACACCATATATTTT
TRBJ1-1,-,-,TRBV7-9,CASSSPMGLWDQAFF,TGTGCCAGCAGCTCCCCTATGGGGCTATGGGACCAAGCTTTCTTT
TRBJ1-4,-,-,TRBV7-8,CASSFRWPREKLFF,TGTGCCAGCAGCTTTAGGTGGCCGAGAGAAAAACTGTTTTTT
TRBJ1-4,-,TRBD1,TRBV5-6,CASSLTGQGALTNEKLFF,TGTGCCAGCAGCTTGACGGGACAGGGGGCGCTGACTAATGAAAAACTGTTTTTT
TRBJ1-2,-,-,TRBV12-3/TRBV12-4,CASSLTEFGYTF,TGTGCCAGCAGTCTTACAGAGTTCGGCTACACCTTC
TRBJ2-2,-,-,TRBV18,CASSPYGANTGELFF,TGTGCCAGCTCACCGTACGGGGCGAACACCGGGGAGCTGTTTTTT
TRBJ1-1,-,-,TRBV12-5,CASGPGWGSEAFF,TGTGCTAGTGGCCCTGGGTGGGGGTCTGAAGCTTTCTTT
TRBJ1-1,-,TRBD1,TRBV19,CASSIRQGGTEAFF,TGTGCCAGTAGTATCCGACAGGGAGGAACTGAAGCTTTCTTT
TRBJ1-1,once,-,TRBV9,CASSLQSRNTEAFF,TGTGCCAGCAGCTTACAGAGCAGGAACACTGAAGCTTTCTTT
TRBJ2-5,-,TRBD1,TRBV28,CASNTGTGGLKTQYF,TGTGCCAGCAATACCGGGACAGGGGGACTAAAGACCCAGTACTTC
TRBJ2-1,once,-,TRBV6-1,CASSEGPGSYNEQFF,TGTGCCAGCAGTGAAGGACCTGGTTCCTACAATGAGCAGTTCTTC
TRBJ1-5,few,-,TRBV4-2,CASSQDVGWRDQPQHF,TGTGCCAGCAGCCAAGATGTGGGGTGGAGGGATCAGCCCCAGCATTTT
TRBJ2-3,-,TRBD1,TRBV28,CASSFSTGQGAQNTQYF,TGTGCCAGCAGTTTTTCTACGGGACAGGGGGCGCAAAATACGCAGTATTTT
TRBJ2-3,-,TRBD1,TRBV7-2,CASSFPAGQAVGTDTQYF,TGTGCCAGCAGCTTTCCCGCGGGACAGGCGGTGGGCACAGATACGCAGTATTTT
TRBJ2-1,-,TRBD2,TRBV5-1,CASRLGLATNARQFF,TGCGCCAGCAGGCTGGGACTAGCGACCAACGCACGGCAGTTCTTC
TRBJ2-7,-,TRBD1,TRBV23-1,CASSQGQGPPIGYEQYF,TGCGCCAGCAGTCAGGGACAGGGACCACCGATCGGCTACGAGCAGTACTTC
TRBJ1-1,-,-,TRBV7-9,CASSLGLVMNTEAFF,TGTGCCAGCAGCCTCGGACTAGTAATGAACACTGAAGCTTTCTTT
TRBJ2-6,-,TRBD2,TRBV28,CASTREGPSGANVLTF,TGTGCCAGCACCCGGGAGGGCCCCTCTGGGGCCAACGTCCTGACTTTC
TRBJ2-2,-,-,TRBV3-1/TRBV3-2,CASWSSNGELFF,TGTGCCAGCTGGAGTTCTAACGGGGAGCTGTTTTTT
TRBJ1-3,-,TRBD1,TRBV6-6,CASSYSLGQGNTIYF,TGTGCCAGCAGTTACTCGCTGGGACAGGGAAACACCATATATTTT
TRBJ2-7,-,TRBD1,TRBV6-5,CASSYSTGQAIYEQYF,TGTGCCAGCAGTTACTCCACGGGACAGGCGATCTACGAGCAGTACTTC
TRBJ2-3,-,TRBD2,TRBV14,CASSQGLASGRANTQYF,TGTGCCAGCAGCCAAGGTTTGGCCAGCGGGAGGGCGAATACGCAGTATTTT
TRBJ2-1,-,-,TRBV15,CATSRVGSGIDEQFF,TGTGCCACCAGCAGAGTCGGGAGTGGGATCGATGAGCAGTTCTTC
TRBJ1-1,-,TRBD1,TRBV6-4,CASRARQGEAFF,TGTGCCAGCAGAGCTCGACAGGGAGAAGCTTTCTTT
TRBJ2-7,-,TRBD1,TRBV29-1,CSALGGTGYDEQYF,TGCAGTGCCCTCGGGGGGACAGGGTACGACGAGCAGTACTTC
TRBJ2-1,-,-,TRBV3-1/TRBV3-2,CASSPRLGYNEQFF,TGTGCCAGCAGCCCCCGGCTCGGCTACAATGAGCAGTTCTTC
TRBJ1-1,once,-,TRBV5-8,CASSLRISAALIGTEAFF,TGTGCCAGCAGCTTAAGGATTTCCGCCGCCTTGATAGGTACTGAAGCTTTCTTT
TRBJ2-3,-,TRBD2,TRBV28,CASSLLSASGRVWSTDTQYF,TGTGCCAGCAGTCTACTCTCCGCTAGCGGGAGGGTTTGGAGCACAGATACGCAGTATTTT
TRBJ1-1,-,-,TRBV18,CASSPRVGYRMEF,TGTGCCAGCTCACCAAGAGTTGGGTACAGAATGGAATTT
TRBJ1-1,-,-,TRBV29-1,CSVTTGDTEAFF,TGCAGCGTCACAACCGGGGACACTGAAGCTTTCTTT
TRBJ2-1,-,-,TRBV7-8,CASSPNLYEQFF,TGTGCCAGCAGCCCCAACCTCTATGAGCAGTTCTTC
TRBJ2-3,-,TRBD2,TRBV2,CASSQGLAGVSTQYF,TGTGCCAGCAGCCAAGGACTAGCGGGAGTGAGTACGCAGTATTTT
TRBJ2-1,once,-,TRBV19,CASSLTHRERQFF,TGTGCCAGTAGTTTAACCCACAGGGAACGGCAGTTCTTC
TRBJ1-1,medium-sized,-,TRBV6-5,CASSLVDRHEAFF,TGTGCCAGCAGTCTTGTGGACAGACATGAAGCTTTCTTT
TRBJ2-7,-,-,TRBV13,CASSYSDRKFYEQYF,TGTGCCAGCAGCTATTCCGACAGGAAATTTTACGAGCAGTACTTC
TRBJ2-3,-,-,TRBV29-1,CSVDGGKDTQYF,TGCAGCGTTGATGGTGGTAAAGATACGCAGTATTTT
TRBJ2-1,-,-,TRBV7-2,CATRGLSSYNEQFF,TGTGCCACCAGAGGGCTGAGCTCCTACAATGAGCAGTTCTTC